The 12 T cell receptor beta chains below were found in one sample sequenced in a study of blood T cell repertoires in COVID-19. Measured with immunoSEQ multiplex PCR; TCRdb has only the in-frame clones, and not every one. The sample holds over 250,000 clones; about 88% are singletons and the top ten take around 12%. Sequencing used peripheral blood. These receptors were obtained from a woman aged 65 to 85 with COVID-19, enrolled during active disease.

The V call is TRBV6-2 or TRBV6-3, the J call TRBJ1-5; D perhaps matches TRBD1 (5 bases). CDR1 is MNHEY and CDR2 is SVGEGT in the germline V gene. The V end was cut by 4 bases, the J end by 5 bases, with 6 bases between. This CDR3 is built from 12 residues. CDR3 amino acids: CASSSGDQPQHF. CDR3 bases: TGTGCCAGCAGTTCGGGGGATCAGCCCCAGCATTTT.

This chain joins TRBV9 and TRBJ2-1, with D possibly being TRBD2 (5 bases). Germline V lookup: CDR1 SGDLS, CDR2 YYNGEE. The CDR3 length is 15 residues. Trimming cost V 0 bases and J 3 bases, with 10 bases left between them. The CDR3: CASSVGSGVYNEQFF. The CDR3 DNA reads TGTGCCAGCAGCGTAGGGAGCGGAGTCTACAATGAGCAGTTCTTC.

The J gene is TRBJ1-2, the V gene TRBV28; D not certain. CDR3 size: 14 residues. The V gene's germline CDR1 is MDHEN and CDR2 SYDVKM. Trimming removed 5 bases from V and 3 bases from J, with 13 bases in between. The CDR3: CASSGGATYYGYTF. The CDR3 DNA follows: TGTGCCAGCAGTGGCGGAGCTACATACTATGGCTACACCTTC.

The chain has TRBV5-1 and TRBJ1-1, with TRBD1 identical over 7 bases. The germline gives CDR1 SGHRS, CDR2 YFSETQ. CDR3 size: 18 residues. J gave up 3 bases and V 5 bases, and 19 bases lay outside the gene matches. CDR3 sequence reads: CASSYLQGRYEIDTEAFF. For the CDR3, the DNA is TGCGCCAGCAGTTATTTACAGGGGCGATACGAAATAGACACTGAAGCTTTCTTT.

The V call is TRBV5-6, the J call TRBJ2-2; D possibly corresponds to TRBD1 (5 bases). The germline V gene has CDR1 SGHDT and CDR2 YYEEEE. The CDR3 spans 15 residues. Trimming took off 2 bases at V and 1 base at J, with 9 bases between the two ends. Here the CDR3 reads CASSFPGLNTGELFF. CDR3 in DNA: TGTGCCAGCAGCTTTCCAGGGTTGAACACCGGGGAGCTGTTTTTT.

The V call is TRBV11-2, the J call TRBJ2-1, with a possible D match to TRBD2 (6 bases). The CDR3 extends over 16 amino acids. Germline V gene sequence: CDR1 SGHAT, CDR2 FQNNGV. The V and J ends lost 0 bases and 7 bases respectively, with 16 bases between them. CDR3 in DNA: TGTGCCAGCAGCTTAGAACTAGCCCAACCATCGAATGAGCAGTTCTTC. Its protein product is CASSLELAQPSNEQFF. The full variable domain, completed using reference TRBV11-2 and TRBJ2-1, is EAGVAQSPRYKIIEKRQSVAFWCNPISGHATLYWYQQILGQGPKLLIQFQNNGVVDDSQLPKDRFSAERLKGVDSTLKIQPAKLEDSAVYLCASSLELAQPSNEQFFGPGTRLTVL.

This chain uses TRBV9 with TRBJ1-2; no firm D call. The CDR3 loop spans 15 amino acids. V was clipped by 3 bases and J by 8 bases, with 20 bases between them. Germline CDR1 is SGDLS and CDR2 is YYNGEE. The CDR3 spells CASSDGATLVSGYTF. The CDR3 DNA reads as TGTGCCAGCAGCGATGGAGCCACGCTTGTCAGCGGCTACACCTTC.

CDR3 loop: CASSLAGQGGYTF. Here the CDR3 DNA reads TGTGCCAGCAGCTTGGCCGGACAGGGTGGCTACACCTTC. The chain couples TRBV5-6 to TRBJ1-2; 8 bases are a match to TRBD1. CDR3 length equals 13 residues. The germline V gene has CDR1 SGHDT and CDR2 YYEEEE. The trim removed 0 bases at V and 7 bases at J, leaving 2 bases unmatched.

This chain joins TRBV18 and TRBJ2-7, with 9 bases fitting TRBD1. The trim removed 5 bases at V and 0 bases at J, leaving 2 bases unmatched. The CDR3 is 14 residues long. Per germline, CDR1 KGHSH and CDR2 LQKENI. Written as DNA, the CDR3 is TGTGCCAGCTCATTGGGACAGGGCTCCTACGAGCAGTACTTC. It encodes CASSLGQGSYEQYF.

V gene TRBV27 combines with J gene TRBJ2-1; TRBD2 aligns across 8 bases. CDR3 length equals 14 residues. The trim removed 8 bases at V and 8 bases at J, leaving 11 bases unmatched. Germline V gene sequence: CDR1 MNHEY, CDR2 SMNVEV (reference sequence). CDR3 nucleotide sequence: TGTGCCAGCTCCTCCGGGACTAGTCTCTATGAGCAGTTCTTC. Amino acid sequence: CASSSGTSLYEQFF.

This chain connects TRBV6-4 to TRBJ2-2; 7 nucleotides match TRBD2. The CDR3 sequence is 14 residues long. In germline, CDR1 is MRHNA, CDR2 SNTAGT. Losses at the gene ends were 6 bases for V and 6 bases for J; bases not matched to a gene: 7. The DNA of the CDR3 is TGTGCCAGCAGCACCACTAGCGTGGCCGGGGAGCTGTTTTTT. Translated, it gives CASSTTSVAGELFF.

Only one count was recorded for this clone. The chain carries TRBV27 and TRBJ1-6; D perhaps matches TRBD1 (5 bases). Germline CDR1 reads MNHEY; CDR2 reads SMNVEV (reference sequence). V was pared by 0 bases and J by 7 bases, with 10 bases between. The CDR3 contains 15 residues. CDR3 DNA sequence: TGTGCCAGCAGTTTATCCCGGGACTGGAATTCACCCCTCCACTTT. It yields the protein CASSLSRDWNSPLHF.